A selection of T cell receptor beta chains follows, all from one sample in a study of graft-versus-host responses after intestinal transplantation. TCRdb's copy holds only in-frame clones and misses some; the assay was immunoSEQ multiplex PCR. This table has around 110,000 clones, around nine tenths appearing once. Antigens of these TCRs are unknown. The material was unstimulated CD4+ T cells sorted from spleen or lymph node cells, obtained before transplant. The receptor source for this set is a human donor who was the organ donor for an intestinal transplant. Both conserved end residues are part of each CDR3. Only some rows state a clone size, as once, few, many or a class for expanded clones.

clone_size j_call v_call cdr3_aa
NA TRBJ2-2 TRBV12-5 CASGLVPGGTGELFF
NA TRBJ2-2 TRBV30 CAGLGRNTGELFF
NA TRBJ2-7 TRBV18 CASSPGLAGTEQYF
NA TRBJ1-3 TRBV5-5 CASSLGRFRDRGNTIYF
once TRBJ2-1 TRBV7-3 CASSWTSINEQFF
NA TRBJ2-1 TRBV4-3 CASSHMDRAYEQFF
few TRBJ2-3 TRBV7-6 CASSLGLGSDTQYF
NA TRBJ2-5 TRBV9 CASSWGLAPEETQYF
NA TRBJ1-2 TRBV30 CAWSVHRVFIYGYTF
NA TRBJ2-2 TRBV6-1 CASVWESNTGELFF
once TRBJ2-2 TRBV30 CAWTEKQGGLGLAGEAGELFF
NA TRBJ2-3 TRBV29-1 CSVGTGSDTQYF
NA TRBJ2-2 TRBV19 CASSIASGANTGELFF
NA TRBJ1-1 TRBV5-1 CASSLAGQGRGNTEAFF
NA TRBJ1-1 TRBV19 CASRRGPSVNTEAFF
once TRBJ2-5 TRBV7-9 CASNPGTSAQAPETQYF
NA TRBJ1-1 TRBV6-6 CASSYSAVGHTEAFF
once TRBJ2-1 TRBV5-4 CASSSSYSNEQFF
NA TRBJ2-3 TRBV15 CATSREPTDTQYF
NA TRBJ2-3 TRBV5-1 CASSQLPKLAELSTDTQYF
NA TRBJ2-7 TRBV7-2 CASSMSGGTTYEQYF
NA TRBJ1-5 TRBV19 CASSTGGYSNQPQHF
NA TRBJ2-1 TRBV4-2 CASSQEGSPSGRPEQFF
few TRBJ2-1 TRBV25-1 CASSEPGYNEQFF
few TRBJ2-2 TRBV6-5 CASRRKAGELFF
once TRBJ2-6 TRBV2 CASSVSGANVLTF
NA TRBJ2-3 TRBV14 CASSQGLRGGTDTQYF